Below are 32 T cell receptor beta chains sequenced from a single sample in a study of beta chain features in type 1 diabetes. Isolated RNA was reverse transcribed in full, so expressed TCRB transcripts were sequenced. Assay used: immunoSEQ multiplex PCR; TCRdb lists only in-frame clones, some missing. The profile shows some 180,000 clones, less than 15% of them singletons. What was sequenced was central memory CD4+ T cells from blood. These receptors all stem from a woman under 30 in good health.

This clone turned up a few times. The rearrangement uses TRBV10-3 and TRBJ1-2, with TRBD1 matching over 7 bases. This CDR3 is built from 13 residues. The V and J ends lost 3 bases and 7 bases, in that order; junction bases with no gene match: 5. Germline V gene data show CDR1 as ENHRY and CDR2 as SYGVKD. CDR3 coding DNA: TGTGCCATCAGTGAACAGGACAGGCGTGGCTACACCTTC. Protein: CAISEQDRRGYTF.

This clone was recorded a few times. V usage is TRBV5-1 and J usage is TRBJ2-6, with D hard to call. This CDR3 is 14 amino acids long. The V end was cut by 5 bases, the J end by 4 bases, with 10 bases between. The germline V gene encodes CDR1 SGHRS and CDR2 YFSETQ. The CDR3 loop reads CASSSTLGANVLTF. The CDR3 DNA reads as TGCGCCAGCAGTTCCACTCTGGGGGCCAACGTCCTGACTTTC.

This clone has a handful of counts. The rearrangement links TRBV2 to TRBJ1-5, with TRBD1 matching 8 bases. V was pared by 5 bases and J by 1 base, with 7 bases of the junction left unmatched. Germline assignment: CDR1 SNHLY and CDR2 FYNNEI. The CDR3 covers 16 residues. The CDR3 reads CASSWAGGNSNQPQHF. The CDR3 bases are TGTGCCAGCAGTTGGGCAGGGGGCAACAGCAATCAGCCCCAGCATTTT.

This chain joins TRBV25-1 and TRBJ1-4; TRBD1 aligns across 7 bases. Per the germline V gene, CDR1 is MGHDK and CDR2 is SYGVNS. V was clipped by 3 bases and J by 8 bases; unmatched bases: 3. The length of the CDR3 is 13 residues. The CDR3 coding sequence is TGTGCCAGCAGTGACTGGGGACAGGAAAAACTGTTTTTT. Encoded protein: CASSDWGQEKLFF.

This chain joins TRBV21-1 and TRBJ2-5; the table's D call TRBD1 went unverified against the DNA. TRBV21-1 is described as a pseudogene. The CDR3 runs to 12 residues. Here the CDR3 reads CASRGRQETQYF. Written as DNA, the CDR3 is TGTGCCAGCAGGGGCAGACAAGAGACCCAGTACTTC.

In its sample, this clone was seen a few times. The gene calls are TRBV15 and TRBJ1-1; D remains ambiguous. CDR1 is LNHNV, CDR2 YYDKDF, per germline (reference sequence). The CDR3 spans 14 residues. V was pared by 0 bases and J by 0 bases, with 5 bases between. For the CDR3, the DNA is TGTGCCACCAGCAGAGAACAGCTGAACACTGAAGCTTTCTTT. This codes for CATSREQLNTEAFF.

This clone was detected a few times. This chain connects TRBV18 to TRBJ2-5; D unclear. Germline CDR1 is KGHSH and CDR2 is LQKENI. V lost 6 bases and J 5 bases, leaving 7 bases between the germline ends. The CDR3 totals 11 residues. Here the CDR3 DNA reads TGTGCCAGCTCTTCCGGGGAGACCCAGTACTTC. Translated: CASSSGETQYF.

This clone showed up just a few times. The chain couples TRBV2 to TRBJ2-1; perhaps TRBD1 as D (6 bases). The germline gives CDR1 SNHLY, CDR2 FYNNEI. CDR3 length: 15 residues. Trimming pared 7 bases from V and 1 base from J, leaving 14 bases between. CDR3 in amino acids: CASTNEQGSYNEQFF. The CDR3 region has the DNA TGTGCCAGCACGAATGAACAGGGATCCTACAATGAGCAGTTCTTC.

This clone was observed a handful of times. The chain employs TRBV2 and TRBJ2-1; perhaps TRBD2 as D (5 bases). The V end was cut by 4 bases, the J end by 4 bases, with 17 bases between. The germline CDR1 and CDR2 sequences are SNHLY and FYNNEI. The CDR3 is made up of 16 amino acids. This CDR3 reads CASSGKLAPSYNEQFF. The CDR3 coding sequence is TGTGCCAGCAGTGGAAAGCTAGCACCTTCATACAATGAGCAGTTCTTC.

As regards this clone: Other DNA sequences from this sample encode an identical CDR3 as well. V and J are TRBV18 and TRBJ2-1, with 12 bases identical to TRBD1. The CDR3 loop spans 14 amino acids. The trim removed 3 bases at V and 9 bases at J, leaving 3 bases unmatched. CDR1 and CDR2 from the germline V gene are KGHSH and LQKENI. The CDR3 is CASSPGTGGSEQFF. CDR3 nucleotides: TGTGCCAGCTCACCCGGGACAGGGGGCTCTGAGCAGTTCTTC.

There are a few counts of this clone. This chain connects TRBV4-3 to TRBJ2-7; the match to TRBD1 covers 7 bases. Trimming took 4 bases from V and 0 from J; bases not matched to a gene: 3. The V gene's germline CDR1 is LGHNA and CDR2 YSLEER. The length of the CDR3 is 14 residues. This CDR3 reads CASSRQGNSYEQYF. CDR3 sequence (DNA): TGCGCCAGCAGCCGACAGGGCAACTCCTACGAGCAGTACTTC.

The V call is TRBV30, the J call TRBJ2-3, with 11 bases aligning to TRBD2. Germline loops: CDR1 GTSNPN, CDR2 SVGIG (reference sequence). V lost 4 bases, J lost 2 bases, and 2 bases stayed unmatched. The CDR3 has 14 residues. The CDR3 region is CAWTTSGNTDTQYF. CDR3 in DNA: TGTGCCTGGACGACTAGCGGGAACACAGATACGCAGTATTTT.

This clone has just a few counts. The chain carries TRBV6-5 and TRBJ2-2; D remains unclear. V lost 3 bases and J 2 bases, leaving 10 bases between the germline ends. CDR1 is MNHEY and CDR2 is SVGAGI in the germline V gene. This CDR3 region has 15 residues. CDR3 sequence reads: CASSYLRPNTGELFF. CDR3 coding DNA: TGTGCCAGCAGTTATTTGCGTCCCAACACCGGGGAGCTGTTTTTT.

The chain has TRBV5-1 and TRBJ2-7; 10 bases fit TRBD2. This CDR3 has 14 residues. Germline lookup yields CDR1 SGHRS and CDR2 YFSETQ. Trimming removed 3 bases from V and 6 bases from J; junction bases left unmatched: 6. The CDR3 sequence is CASSSAGGPVEQYF. The CDR3, as DNA: TGCGCCAGCAGCTCAGCGGGAGGGCCGGTCGAGCAGTACTTC.

This clone was seen a few times. The V call is TRBV7-2, the J call TRBJ2-7; maybe TRBD2 (6 bases). V was trimmed by 2 bases and J by 3 bases, leaving 17 bases between them. Per germline, CDR1 SGHTA and CDR2 FQGNSA. This CDR3 contains 16 residues. The CDR3 spells CASSLTMDRSGYEQYF. CDR3 DNA: TGTGCCAGCAGCTTAACGATGGACCGTAGCGGCTACGAGCAGTACTTC.

The V gene is TRBV14, the J gene TRBJ2-7, with 9 bases fitting TRBD1. V lost 4 bases to trimming and J lost 6 bases; unmatched junction nucleotides: 10. Germline V gives CDR1 SGHDN, CDR2 FVKESK. This CDR3 has 15 amino acids. For the CDR3, the DNA is TGTGCCAGCAGCCCTCAAGGACAGGGGATTGGCGAGCAGTACTTC. Amino acid sequence: CASSPQGQGIGEQYF.

At least ten counts were recorded for this clone. The chain is built from TRBV11-2 and TRBJ2-3; 7 nucleotides align to TRBD1. V lost 5 bases and J lost 3; bases outside the gene matches: 5. Germline values: CDR1 SGHAT, CDR2 FQNNGV. This CDR3 has 14 residues. CDR3 in amino acids: CASSKGARTDTQYF. CDR3 nucleotides: TGTGCCAGCAGCAAGGGGGCACGGACAGATACGCAGTATTTT. Looking up the rest from reference TRBV11-2 and TRBJ2-3 gives the full variable domain: EAGVAQSPRYKIIEKRQSVAFWCNPISGHATLYWYQQILGQGPKLLIQFQNNGVVDDSQLPKDRFSAERLKGVDSTLKIQPAKLEDSAVYLCASSKGARTDTQYFGPGTRLTVL.

The V call is TRBV5-4, the J call TRBJ2-7, with 11 bases aligning to TRBD1. The J segment lost 5 bases and the V segment lost 1 base, leaving 2 bases of the junction unmatched. The CDR3 consists of 14 residues. CDR1 is SGHNT and CDR2 is YYREEE in the germline V gene (reference sequence). The CDR3 here is CASSLMGQGDEQYF. The CDR3 DNA is TGTGCCAGCAGCTTGATGGGACAGGGGGACGAGCAGTACTTC.

This clone turned up a few times. The chain is built from TRBV11-2 and TRBJ1-1, with D unresolved. Germline V CDR1 and CDR2: SGHAT, FQNNGV. The CDR3 spans 15 residues. The V end was cut by 1 base, the J end by 5 bases, with 14 bases between. The CDR3 here is CASSLAGGVGTEAFF. CDR3 in DNA: TGTGCCAGCAGCTTAGCGGGCGGGGTAGGAACTGAAGCTTTCTTT. Based on the CDR3 plus reference TRBV11-2 and TRBJ1-1, the full variable domain is EAGVAQSPRYKIIEKRQSVAFWCNPISGHATLYWYQQILGQGPKLLIQFQNNGVVDDSQLPKDRFSAERLKGVDSTLKIQPAKLEDSAVYLCASSLAGGVGTEAFFGQGTRLTVV.

The gene calls are TRBV6-1 and TRBJ2-1; D perhaps matches TRBD1 (5 bases). The CDR3 totals 17 residues. The V gene lost 3 bases and the J gene lost 12 bases, with 27 bases spanning the gap. In germline, CDR1 is MNHNS, CDR2 SASEGT. In DNA, the CDR3 is TGTGCCAGCAGTGAGAGCCTTACAAAAGGGGTTTTTCAGGGGCAGTTCTTC. It encodes CASSESLTKGVFQGQFF.

The rearrangement links TRBV27 to TRBJ1-4; 9 bases match TRBD1. Germline-derived CDR1 and CDR2 are MNHEY and SMNVEV (reference sequence). V lost 2 bases to trimming and J lost 11 bases; unmatched junction nucleotides: 3. This CDR3 is 13 amino acids long. CDR3 nucleotide sequence: TGTGCCAGCAGTTTAGCGGGGACAGGGAAACTGTTTTTT. Translation gives CASSLAGTGKLFF.

The CDR3 DNA sequence: TGTGCCAGCAGCTTAGACTGGTATGGCTACACCTTC. The encoded protein is CASSLDWYGYTF. The chain employs TRBV7-9 and TRBJ1-2; D is unresolved. CDR1 is SEHNR and CDR2 is FQNEAQ in the germline V gene (reference sequence). With 1 base removed from V and 5 bases from J, the gap between germline ends came to 5 bases. This CDR3 region has 12 residues. The variable domain in full, with the rest retrieved from reference TRBV7-9 and TRBJ1-2, is DTGVSQNPRHKITKRGQNVTFRCDPISEHNRLYWYRQTLGQGPEFLTYFQNEAQLEKSRLLSDRFSAERPKGSFSTLEIQRTEQGDSAMYLCASSLDWYGYTFGSGTRLTVV.

The rearrangement joins TRBV2 to TRBJ1-2; the match to TRBD1 covers 7 bases. The trim removed 3 bases at V and 3 bases at J, leaving 4 bases unmatched. Germline V gives CDR1 SNHLY, CDR2 FYNNEI. The CDR3 has 14 residues. CDR3 nucleotides: TGTGCCAGCAGTGACCCTGACAGGGACTATGGCTACACCTTC. Residues: CASSDPDRDYGYTF.

For the CDR3, the DNA is TGTGCCAGCAGTTTTAAGGGGTCCACAGATACGCAGTATTTT. Translated, it gives CASSFKGSTDTQYF. V is TRBV27 and J is TRBJ2-3; D perhaps matches TRBD1 (5 bases). Germline loops: CDR1 MNHEY, CDR2 SMNVEV (reference sequence). The V and J ends lost 3 bases and 2 bases respectively, with 9 bases between them. This CDR3 spans 14 amino acids.

This clone was found a few times. The V and J genes are TRBV10-2 and TRBJ1-1; the match to TRBD1 covers 9 bases. The ends lost 10 bases at V and 1 base at J; junction bases unmatched: 4. From germline, CDR1 is WSHSY and CDR2 SAAADI. This CDR3 comprises 13 residues. CDR3 DNA: TGCGCCACCGGACAGGGGACGAACACTGAAGCTTTCTTT. As protein: CATGQGTNTEAFF.

This chain's CDR3 is CASRVTLNQPQHF. The DNA for the CDR3 is TGTGCCAGCAGGGTGACTCTCAATCAGCCCCAGCATTTT. The chain recombines TRBV28 with TRBJ1-5; D is uncertain. This CDR3 has 13 residues. Germline assignment: CDR1 MDHEN and CDR2 SYDVKM. The V and J ends lost 6 bases and 3 bases respectively, with 9 bases between them. The full variable domain, its missing parts supplied by reference TRBV28 and TRBJ1-5, is DVKVTQSSRYLVKRTGEKVFLECVQDMDHENMFWYRQDPGLGLRLIYFSYDVKMKEKGDIPEGYSVSREKKERFSLILESASTNQTSMYLCASRVTLNQPQHFGDGTRLSIL.

The genes are TRBV27 and TRBJ1-5, with 7 positions matching TRBD1. Germline CDR1 reads MNHEY; CDR2 reads SMNVEV (reference sequence). J lost 6 bases, V lost 3 bases, and 8 bases had no gene match. CDR3 length equals 15 residues. The CDR3 DNA reads TGTGCCAGCAGTTTCCGACAGGGAAGTTTTCAGCCCCAGCATTTT. This gives the protein CASSFRQGSFQPQHF.

This clone occurred a few times. The V call is TRBV7-9, the J call TRBJ2-1; a weak D match, TRBD2 (6 bases). This CDR3 is built from 19 residues. V was pared by 2 bases and J by 7 bases, with 27 bases between. Germline CDR1 reads SEHNR; CDR2 reads FQNEAQ (reference sequence). The CDR3 region has the DNA TGTGCCAGCAGCTTACGGAGCTTGGCCGGGACTCCTAAGGAGAATGAGCAGTTCTTC. Translation gives CASSLRSLAGTPKENEQFF.

This clone occurred a few times. This rearrangement joins TRBV6-6 to TRBJ2-6, with 8 positions matching TRBD1. The CDR3 runs to 15 residues. Germline V lookup: CDR1 MNHNY, CDR2 SVGAGI (reference sequence). The J segment lost 2 bases and the V segment lost 6 bases, leaving 3 bases of the junction unmatched. Here the CDR3 DNA reads TGTGCCAGCAGCCTACAGGGGGCTGGGGCCAACGTCCTGACTTTC. It is translated as CASSLQGAGANVLTF.

This clone appeared a few times. The chain combines TRBV9 with TRBJ2-5; possible D gene TRBD2, 6 bases. The germline V gene encodes CDR1 SGDLS and CDR2 YYNGEE. V was shortened by 4 bases and J by 1 base, with 14 bases between the two germline ends. The CDR3 totals 15 residues. The CDR3 nucleotides are TGTGCCAGCAGCCCCCAGGGAGGATTCCAAGAGACCCAGTACTTC. Protein product: CASSPQGGFQETQYF.

The gene calls are TRBV6-1 and TRBJ1-1, with D possibly TRBD1 on 6 matching bases. Per the germline V gene, CDR1 is MNHNS and CDR2 is SASEGT. Trimming removed 2 bases at V and 2 bases at J, with 12 bases between. There are 15 residues in the CDR3. CDR3 DNA: TGTGCCAGCAGTGAACAGGGGACAAGTAACACTGAAGCTTTCTTT. Translating it yields CASSEQGTSNTEAFF.

The V and J genes are TRBV7-6 and TRBJ1-1; D not resolved. The germline CDR1 and CDR2 sequences are SGHVS and FNYEAQ. The ends were cut back, 4 bases at V and 1 base at J, with 7 bases in the middle. This CDR3 has 13 amino acids. The CDR3 nucleotides are TGTGCCAGCAGCTCCAGACAGAACACTGAAGCTTTCTTT. This sequence encodes CASSSRQNTEAFF. The variable domain in full, with the rest retrieved from reference TRBV7-6 and TRBJ1-1, is GAGVSQSPRYKVTKRGQDVALRCDPISGHVSLYWYRQALGQGPEFLTYFNYEAQQDKSGLPNDRFSAERPEGSISTLTIQRTEQRDSAMYRCASSSRQNTEAFFGQGTRLTVV.